These 28 T cell receptor beta chains originate from one sample sequenced in a study of T cell repertoires in cytomegalovirus infection. TCRdb passed the reads through MiXCR, listing each CDR3 protein once. This sample has roughly 640,000 distinct CDR3 sequences; more than 20% occur once, and the top ten carry 7.5% to 9%. Sequenced input: CD8+ T cells from PBMCs. The receptors derive from a human donor in good health (CMV status not recorded). Some clones in this sample may be carry-over from other donors' samples.

Comment on this clonotype: This may come from a read error, since a much larger clone is one base off. The chain links TRBV7-9 to TRBJ2-7; a possible D gene is TRBD1 (7 bases). Germline loops: CDR1 SEHNR, CDR2 FQNEAQ (reference sequence). The germline V and J ends were trimmed by 4 bases and 2 bases, with 12 bases remaining between them. The CDR3 covers 14 residues. The CDR3 here is CASSSGDRPYEQYF. The CDR3 DNA follows: TGTGCCAGCAGCTCGGGGGACAGACCCTACGAGCAGTACTTC. The variable domain in full, with the rest retrieved from reference TRBV7-9 and TRBJ2-7, is DTGVSQNPRHKITKRGQNVTFRCDPISEHNRLYWYRQTLGQGPEFLTYFQNEAQLEKSRLLSDRFSAERPKGSFSTLEIQRTEQGDSAMYLCASSSGDRPYEQYFGPGTRLTVT.

The rearrangement links TRBV19 to TRBJ2-3; D gene uncertain. Germline CDR1 is LNHDA and CDR2 is SQIVND (reference sequence). The CDR3 extends over 16 amino acids. Trimming took off 3 bases at V and 6 bases at J, with 19 bases between the two ends. The CDR3 nucleotides read TGTGCCAGTAGTATTAAACTCCGAGACACCAGGGATACGCAGTATTTT. Encoded protein: CASSIKLRDTRDTQYF.

This clonotype occurred many times. The chain combines TRBV7-9 with TRBJ1-1; D is perhaps TRBD1 (5 bases). Germline assignment: CDR1 SEHNR and CDR2 FQNEAQ (reference sequence). CDR3 length equals 14 residues. Deletions cut 5 bases from V and 4 bases from J, with 14 bases between. CDR3 amino acids: CASSPGPGTTEAFF. The CDR3 coding sequence is TGTGCCAGCAGCCCCGGACCAGGGACCACTGAAGCTTTCTTT.

The rearrangement joins TRBV28 to TRBJ1-1, with D possibly being TRBD1 (5 bases). The CDR3 has 15 residues. Trimming took 4 bases from V and 1 from J, leaving 13 bases between them. CDR1 is MDHEN, CDR2 SYDVKM, per germline. CDR3 DNA: TGTGCCAGCAGTTCTCCCGGGACCGCGAACACTGAAGCTTTCTTT. Protein sequence: CASSSPGTANTEAFF.

This clonotype was found many times. V is TRBV7-9 and J is TRBJ2-7; 10 bases align to TRBD2. V lost 1 base, J lost 3 bases, and 3 bases stayed unmatched. CDR1 SEHNR and CDR2 FQNEAQ come from the germline V gene (reference sequence). This CDR3 is built from 15 residues. CDR3 protein: CASSLGLAGDYEQYV. As DNA, the CDR3 is TGTGCCAGCAGCTTAGGCCTAGCGGGAGACTACGAGCAGTACGTC.

This clonotype was counted only a few times. The chain has TRBV28 and TRBJ2-1, with D perhaps TRBD1 or TRBD2 (7 bases each). Trimming left V 5 bases short and J 5 bases short, with 19 bases between. CDR3 length: 16 amino acids. Germline lookup yields CDR1 MDHEN and CDR2 SYDVKM. DNA for the CDR3: TGTGCCAGCAGTCTCCCGGGGAGGGGGCTGCACAATGAGCAGTTCTTC. This encodes CASSLPGRGLHNEQFF.

Worth noting for this clonotype: A much larger clone sits a single nucleotide away, making a read error possible. The CDR3 does not end in the conserved phenylalanine or tryptophan, so this is likely a read error. The J gene is TRBJ1-2, the V gene TRBV28; 11 bases match TRBD1. V lost 6 bases to trimming and J lost 3 bases; unmatched junction nucleotides: 6. Per germline, CDR1 MDHEN and CDR2 SYDVKM. The CDR3 spans 15 residues. In DNA, the CDR3 is TGTGCCAGCAGCCTCGGACAGGGGGCTCACTATGGCTACACCTCC. Amino acid sequence: CASSLGQGAHYGYTS.

J is TRBJ1-5 and V is TRBV28, with TRBD1 identical over 7 bases. Germline V lookup: CDR1 MDHEN, CDR2 SYDVKM. This CDR3 region has 14 residues. Trimming at V came to 3 bases and at J to 6 bases, leaving 5 bases not matched to a gene. CDR3 sequence: CASSFQTGSQPQHF. The CDR3 bases are TGTGCCAGCAGTTTTCAGACAGGGAGTCAGCCCCAGCATTTT. The complete variable domain, with remaining parts taken from reference TRBV28 and TRBJ1-5, reads DVKVTQSSRYLVKRTGEKVFLECVQDMDHENMFWYRQDPGLGLRLIYFSYDVKMKEKGDIPEGYSVSREKKERFSLILESASTNQTSMYLCASSFQTGSQPQHFGDGTRLSIL.

The rearrangement links TRBV7-6 to TRBJ1-5; a possible D gene is TRBD1 (6 bases). This CDR3 has 15 amino acids. The V and J ends lost 4 bases and 0 bases respectively, with 10 bases between them. Germline assignment: CDR1 SGHVS and CDR2 FNYEAQ. DNA of the CDR3: TGTGCCAGCAGCTCCAGGACAGTTAGCAATCAGCCCCAGCATTTT. Translation gives CASSSRTVSNQPQHF.

This clonotype was observed many times. The V and J genes are TRBV7-9 and TRBJ1-2; no reliable D call. Germline-derived CDR1 and CDR2 are SEHNR and FQNEAQ (reference sequence). This CDR3 is built from 11 residues. Trimming took off 5 bases at V and 5 bases at J, with 6 bases between the two ends. The DNA of the CDR3 is TGTGCCAGCAGCCCCAGTTATGGCTACACCTTC. This codes for CASSPSYGYTF.

At least ten counts were recorded for this clonotype. This chain joins TRBV7-6 and TRBJ2-2; D is possibly TRBD1 or TRBD2 (6 bases each). Germline assignment: CDR1 SGHVS and CDR2 FNYEAQ. This CDR3 contains 15 residues. The V end was cut by 2 bases, the J end by 6 bases, with 13 bases between. The CDR3 DNA is TGTGCCAGCAGCTTAACAAGGGGGGCGGCCGGGGAGCTGTTTTTT. This codes for CASSLTRGAAGELFF.

CDR3 DNA: TGCAGTGCTAAGACCGGGACAAGAGATCAGCCCCAGCATTTT. Residues: CSAKTGTRDQPQHF. The rearrangement links TRBV20-1 to TRBJ1-5; a weak D match, TRBD1 (6 bases). The CDR3 has 14 residues. Deletions cut 4 bases from V and 5 bases from J, with 15 bases between. Looked up from germline, CDR1 is DFQATT and CDR2 is SNEGSKA (reference sequence).

There are many counts of this clonotype. V and J are TRBV7-9 and TRBJ2-1, with D perhaps being TRBD1 or TRBD2 (5 bases each). The CDR3 contains 17 residues. Germline V gene sequence: CDR1 SEHNR, CDR2 FQNEAQ (reference sequence). V gave up 4 bases and J gave up 0 bases, with 16 bases separating them. CDR3 sequence (DNA): TGTGCCAGCAGCTCAGGCTGGCAGGGAGACTCCTACAATGAGCAGTTCTTC. Its protein product is CASSSGWQGDSYNEQFF.

V is TRBV28 and J is TRBJ1-5; D uncertain. CDR1 MDHEN and CDR2 SYDVKM come from the germline V gene. The ends were cut back, 2 bases at V and 6 bases at J, with 8 bases in the middle. The CDR3 is made up of 13 amino acids. CDR3 nucleotides: TGTGCCAGCAGTTTACAGGTGCGTCAGCCCCAGCATTTT. It translates to CASSLQVRQPQHF.

This clonotype was seen a handful of times. J is TRBJ2-1 and V is TRBV5-8; tentatively, D is TRBD1 (6 bases). The CDR3 is made up of 19 amino acids. The germline V gene has CDR1 SGHTS and CDR2 YDEGEE. The V gene lost 0 bases and the J gene lost 1 base, with 20 bases spanning the gap. CDR3 sequence: CASSLVGHGASLSYNEQFF. CDR3 nucleotides: TGTGCCAGCAGCTTGGTGGGACATGGGGCTTCACTTTCCTACAATGAGCAGTTCTTC.

CDR3: CASSLYGPYEQYF. The CDR3 coding sequence is TGTGCCAGCAGCTTATATGGACCTTACGAGCAGTACTTC. This chain joins TRBV13 and TRBJ2-7; unclear D gene. This CDR3 spans 13 amino acids. The V end lost 2 bases, the J end lost 4 bases, and 9 bases lay between the germline ends. Germline CDR1 is PRHDT and CDR2 is FYEKMQ (reference sequence).

V and J are TRBV20-1 and TRBJ1-5, with TRBD1 matching 7 bases. Germline trimming cut 0 bases from V and 4 bases from J; bases unmatched to any gene: 15. Germline V gene lookup returns CDR1 DFQATT and CDR2 SNEGSKA (reference sequence). This CDR3 contains 18 residues. Written as DNA, the CDR3 is TGCAGTGCTAGAGAACGCACAGGGGCAAGGATCGTGAATCAGCCCCAGCATTTT. Its protein product is CSARERTGARIVNQPQHF.

The J gene is TRBJ2-1, the V gene TRBV25-1; D unclear. CDR3 length: 12 residues. The V end lost 3 bases, the J end lost 10 bases, and 10 bases lay between the germline ends. Per germline, CDR1 MGHDK and CDR2 SYGVNS. The CDR3 loop reads CASSERSPEQFF. The CDR3 coding sequence is TGTGCCAGCAGTGAGCGGTCCCCAGAGCAGTTCTTC.

This clonotype was counted many times. The V and J genes are TRBV7-6 and TRBJ1-1; no firm D call. Germline assignment: CDR1 SGHVS and CDR2 FNYEAQ. The V end lost 1 base, the J end lost 7 bases, and 7 bases lay between the germline ends. This CDR3 region has 12 residues. CDR3 nucleotides: TGTGCCAGCAGCTTAGACGGGAATGAAGCTTTCTTT. Residues: CASSLDGNEAFF.

Ten or more counts support this clonotype. This chain connects TRBV7-2 to TRBJ2-7; 8 bases are a match to TRBD2. After removal of 5 bases from V and 2 bases from J, the junction contained 11 bases not matched to a gene. The V gene's germline CDR1 is SGHTA and CDR2 FQGNSA. CDR3 size: 16 residues. The DNA of the CDR3 is TGTGCCAGCAGCCTCTCTGGCGGGGGGACACCCTACGAGCAGTACTTC. Protein sequence: CASSLSGGGTPYEQYF.

This clonotype was counted ten times or more. This sequence joins TRBV6-2 or TRBV6-3 and TRBJ2-5, with no clear D. V lost 5 bases to trimming and J lost 5 bases, with 9 bases between them. Looked up from germline, CDR1 is MNHEY and CDR2 is SVGEGT. The CDR3 loop spans 12 amino acids. CDR3 protein: CASSGYEETQYF. Here the CDR3 DNA reads TGTGCCAGCAGTGGGTACGAGGAGACCCAGTACTTC.

The J gene is TRBJ2-7, the V gene TRBV6-2 or TRBV6-3; D is ambiguous. The V end was cut by 2 bases, the J end by 0 bases, with 8 bases between. The CDR3 extends over 14 amino acids. The germline V gene has CDR1 MNHEY and CDR2 SVGEGT. The CDR3 here is CASSYGVSSYEQYV. The CDR3 nucleotides read TGTGCCAGCAGTTACGGAGTAAGCTCCTACGAGCAGTACGTC.

This clonotype was observed a handful of times. The chain couples TRBV19 to TRBJ1-4, with D perhaps matching TRBD1 (5 bases). Germline loops: CDR1 LNHDA, CDR2 SQIVND (reference sequence). V was cut by 8 bases and J by 4 bases, with 20 bases left in between. The CDR3 has 16 residues. The CDR3 sequence: CASSGTDQGVNEKLFF. Written as DNA, the CDR3 is TGTGCCAGTTCCGGAACCGACCAGGGAGTTAATGAAAAACTGTTTTTT.

The count of this clonotype is one. The chain is built from TRBV29-1 and TRBJ2-2; 7 bases align to TRBD1. The CDR3 runs to 13 residues. CDR1 is SQVTM, CDR2 ANQGSEA, per germline. J gave up 4 bases and V 5 bases, and 4 bases lay outside the gene matches. In DNA, the CDR3 is TGCAGCGTTAAGACAGGGATCACCGGGGAGCTGTTTTTT. It yields the protein CSVKTGITGELFF.

There are many counts of this clonotype. The CDR3 bases are TGTGCCAGCAGCTTAGAGGCAGTCACAGATACGCAGTATTTT. It is translated as CASSLEAVTDTQYF. The rearrangement uses TRBV7-9 and TRBJ2-3; D gene ambiguous. The V gene's germline CDR1 is SEHNR and CDR2 FQNEAQ (reference sequence). This CDR3 has 14 residues. Trimming removed 1 base at V and 2 bases at J, with 7 bases between.

This chain connects TRBV24-1 to TRBJ2-1; 11 bases match TRBD2. The germline V gene encodes CDR1 KGHDR and CDR2 SFDVKD. V lost 3 bases and J lost 7; bases outside the gene matches: 10. The CDR3 is 17 amino acids. The CDR3 is CATSDGLSGGARNEQFF. CDR3 nucleotide sequence: TGTGCCACCAGTGATGGCCTTAGCGGGGGGGCAAGGAATGAGCAGTTCTTC.

This clonotype was seen more than once but under ten times. The chain carries TRBV20-1 and TRBJ1-2; weak D call: TRBD1 (5 bases). The CDR3 covers 14 residues. Per the germline V gene, CDR1 is DFQATT and CDR2 is SNEGSKA (reference sequence). Trimming pared 1 base from V and 0 bases from J, leaving 9 bases between. In DNA form, the CDR3 reads TGCAGTGCTAGAGGCAGGGATTCTAACTATGGCTACACCTTC. Translating it yields CSARGRDSNYGYTF.

The CDR3 protein is CSARGQGAGGYTF. CDR3 bases: TGCAGTGCTAGAGGACAGGGGGCGGGCGGCTACACCTTC. The chain joins TRBV20-1 to TRBJ1-2; the match to TRBD1 covers 10 bases. The J segment lost 8 bases and the V segment lost 1 base, leaving 4 bases of the junction unmatched. The CDR3 has 13 amino acids. Germline V lookup: CDR1 DFQATT, CDR2 SNEGSKA (reference sequence).